Included here is one T cell receptor beta chain sequence, with context. Sequenced by immunoSEQ multiplex PCR; TCRdb stores in-frame clones only, minus some. The sample has about 39,000 clones, around 93% seen once; the top ten hold 0.35%. These data originate in a study of T cell changes during pregnancy in multiple sclerosis. This CDR3 has 21 residues. CDR1 and CDR2 from the germline V gene are SGHVS and FQNEAQ. Trimming took 5 bases from V and 1 from J; bases not matched to a gene: 20. The rearrangement uses TRBV7-8 and TRBJ2-3, with TRBD2 identical over 11 bases. This clonotype was sampled from a female donor with multiple sclerosis, enrolled in a pregnancy study. Sequencing used CD4+ T cells from peripheral blood mononuclear cells, obtained after pregnancy. CDR3: CASSPNPLLAGGETRTDTQYF. The CDR3 region has the DNA TGTGCCAGCAGCCCAAATCCTCTGTTAGCGGGGGGGGAGACTCGCACAGATACGCAGTATTTT.